Shown below are 32 T cell receptor beta chains from a single sample sequenced in a study of T cells in Graves' hyperthyroidism and ophthalmopathy. The TCR beta CDR3 regions underwent amplification using RNA transcripts as the source. A set of HTBI primers served as the primers for a first-round RT-PCR of the TCR CDR3. TCRdb re-analysed the multiplex PCR reads in MiXCR, keeping a single row per CDR3 protein. The data contain more than 350,000 distinct CDR3 sequences, around 15% of them singletons. Sequenced sample: blood. The source is an older woman with Graves' ophthalmopathy.

This clonotype was counted many times. V is TRBV19 and J is TRBJ1-1; 7 bases line up with TRBD1. Germline CDR1 reads LNHDA; CDR2 reads SQIVND (reference sequence). The CDR3 length is 12 residues. The J segment lost 9 bases and the V segment lost 10 bases, leaving 11 bases of the junction unmatched. CDR3 loop: CATLTQGGQAFF. For the CDR3, the DNA is TGTGCCACCCTAACCCAAGGGGGCCAAGCTTTCTTT. Variable domain in full (rest from reference TRBV19 and TRBJ1-1): DGGITQSPKYLFRKEGQNVTLSCEQNLNHDAMYWYRQDPGQGLRLIYYSQIVNDFQKGDIAEGYSVSREKKESFPLTVTSAQKNPTAFYLCATLTQGGQAFFGQGTRLTVV.

The V gene is TRBV7-2, the J gene TRBJ1-3, with D possibly being TRBD1 (6 bases). With 8 bases removed from V and 3 bases from J, the gap between germline ends came to 11 bases. The CDR3 sequence is 13 residues long. Germline V gene sequence: CDR1 SGHTA, CDR2 FQGNSA. The CDR3 coding sequence is TGTGCCAGCGGCAAGGGACATGGAAACACCATATATTTT. Protein: CASGKGHGNTIYF.

This chain joins TRBV29-1 and TRBJ1-1; maybe TRBD1 (5 bases). This CDR3 contains 11 residues. Germline CDR1 SQVTM, CDR2 ANQGSEA. Trimming stripped 6 bases from V and 1 base from J, with 6 bases between. Written as DNA, the CDR3 is TGCAGCGTCGGACAGAACACTGAAGCTTTCTTT. This sequence encodes CSVGQNTEAFF.

The sample holds a few counts of this clonotype. A much larger clonotype is one base distant, so this may be a read error. The chain employs TRBV30 and TRBJ2-1; D remains ambiguous. The DNA end lines up better with TRBJ2-7; the J call may be wrong. The CDR3 runs 11 residues. CDR1 and CDR2 (germline): GTSNPN, SVGIG (reference sequence). Here the CDR3 reads CAYRSYNEQYF. The CDR3 DNA reads TGTGCCTACCGCTCCTACAATGAGCAGTACTTC.

This clonotype was picked up many times. This chain joins TRBV6-1 and TRBJ2-3, with D unclear. The CDR3 consists of 12 residues. Germline V gene lookup returns CDR1 MNHNS and CDR2 SASEGT. The V and J ends lost 6 bases and 3 bases respectively, with 7 bases between them. CDR3: CASRPGTDTQYF. The DNA for the CDR3 is TGTGCCAGCAGGCCCGGAACAGATACGCAGTATTTT.

As regards this clonotype: This may be a read error, as it is one base from a much larger clone. This chain uses TRBV5-1 with TRBJ2-7; D gene unclear. Trimming cost V 7 bases and J 3 bases, with 8 bases left between them. CDR1 SGHRS and CDR2 YFSETQ come from the germline V gene. This CDR3 comprises 11 residues. The CDR3 sequence: CASGLHYEQYF. In DNA, the CDR3 is TGCGCCAGCGGCCTCCACTACGAGCAGTACTTC. Variable domain in full (rest from reference TRBV5-1 and TRBJ2-7): KAGVTQTPRYLIKTRGQQVTLSCSPISGHRSVSWYQQTPGQGLQFLFEYFSETQRNKGNFPGRFSGRQFSNSRSEMNVSTLELGDSALYLCASGLHYEQYFGPGTRLTVT.

There are many counts of this clonotype. This chain uses TRBV2 with TRBJ1-2, with TRBD1 matching over 7 bases. This CDR3 is built from 14 residues. J was trimmed by 5 bases and V by 6 bases; bases with no gene match: 9. The germline V gene encodes CDR1 SNHLY and CDR2 FYNNEI. CDR3 sequence reads: CASRLGQQNYGYTF. CDR3 DNA: TGTGCCAGCAGGCTGGGACAGCAGAATTATGGCTACACCTTC.

V usage is TRBV5-1 and J usage is TRBJ1-1; TRBD1 agrees at 8 bases. Germline V lookup: CDR1 SGHRS, CDR2 YFSETQ. Trimming took 3 bases from V and 1 from J; bases not matched to a gene: 5. The CDR3 has 15 amino acids. The CDR3 is CASSWTGIGNTEAFF. DNA for the CDR3: TGCGCCAGCAGCTGGACAGGGATCGGGAACACTGAAGCTTTCTTT. The complete variable domain, with remaining parts taken from reference TRBV5-1 and TRBJ1-1, reads KAGVTQTPRYLIKTRGQQVTLSCSPISGHRSVSWYQQTPGQGLQFLFEYFSETQRNKGNFPGRFSGRQFSNSRSEMNVSTLELGDSALYLCASSWTGIGNTEAFFGQGTRLTVV.

This chain uses TRBV20-1 with TRBJ2-7; 9 nucleotides line up with TRBD2. The germline V gene has CDR1 DFQATT and CDR2 SNEGSKA (reference sequence). CDR3 length equals 13 residues. The junction had 6 bases not matched to a gene; V was cut back by 6 bases and J by 3 bases. The CDR3 sequence is CSASTSGIYEQYF. The CDR3 DNA reads TGCAGTGCGTCGACTAGCGGTATCTACGAGCAGTACTTC.

The chain links TRBV19 to TRBJ2-2; 11 nucleotides match TRBD2. V dropped 7 bases and J dropped 3; count of bases not matched to a gene: 4. Germline-derived CDR1 and CDR2 are LNHDA and SQIVND (reference sequence). The CDR3 consists of 15 residues. CDR3 nucleotide sequence: TGTGCCAGTAAGGGACTAGCGGAAGACACCGGGGAGCTGTTTTTT. It encodes CASKGLAEDTGELFF.

Note on this clonotype: Since a much larger clone is just one base distant, this may be a read error. The chain recombines TRBV5-1 with TRBJ2-7, with 8 bases lining up with TRBD2. There are 15 residues in the CDR3. Looked up from germline, CDR1 is SGHRS and CDR2 is YFSETQ. V gave up 3 bases and J gave up 5 bases; unmatched junction bases: 10. CDR3 amino acids: CASSSDSGKSHEQYF. The CDR3 DNA is TGCGCCAGCAGCTCGGATAGCGGGAAGAGTCACGAGCAGTACTTC.

Concerning this clonotype itself: The junction shows a germline mismatch at one end, possibly a read error. J is TRBJ2-5 and V is TRBV5-1; no definite D call. From germline, CDR1 is SGHRS and CDR2 YFSETQ. The CDR3 has 15 amino acids. The CDR3 nucleotides read TGTGCCAGCAGCTTGAGCGTAGGCAACCAAGGGACCCAGTACTTC. Protein product: CASSLSVGNQGTQYF.

A remark on this clonotype: Possible read error: a much larger clone is one base away. It is likely a read error, because the conserved phenylalanine at the end of the CDR3 is missing. J is TRBJ2-5 and V is TRBV20-1; tentatively, D is TRBD1 (5 bases). CDR3 size: 13 residues. Germline V lookup: CDR1 DFQATT, CDR2 SNEGSKA (reference sequence). V was trimmed by 6 bases and J by 1 base, leaving 12 bases between them. The CDR3 DNA reads TGCAGTGCCAAGACAGCCTCCCAAGAGACCCAGTACTCC. It yields the protein CSAKTASQETQYS.

The chain joins TRBV19 to TRBJ2-2, with D perhaps given as TRBD1 or TRBD2 (6 bases each). This CDR3 region has 16 residues. The germline V gene has CDR1 LNHDA and CDR2 SQIVND (reference sequence). Trimming pared 2 bases from V and 4 bases from J, leaving 14 bases between. The CDR3 DNA sequence: TGTGCCAGTAGTATATTGTCCGGGGGCGTCACCGGGGAGCTGTTTTTT. Translated, it gives CASSILSGGVTGELFF.

This clonotype was seen ten or more times. The V call is TRBV20-1, the J call TRBJ1-1; D perhaps matches TRBD1 (5 bases). Germline CDR1 reads DFQATT; CDR2 reads SNEGSKA (reference sequence). The CDR3 sequence is 13 residues long. V lost 3 bases and J lost 3, with 11 bases in between. The CDR3 DNA reads as TGCAGTGCTAGGGCCCTGGGGGACACTGAAGCTTTCTTT. It specifies CSARALGDTEAFF.

The V and J genes are TRBV14 and TRBJ2-5; D perhaps matches TRBD2 (6 bases). This CDR3 is built from 13 residues. The germline V and J ends were trimmed by 4 bases and 6 bases, with 12 bases remaining between them. Germline CDR1 and CDR2: SGHDN and FVKESK. The CDR3 coding sequence is TGTGCCAGCAGCCTCCTCCGGGGGAAGACCCAGTACTTC. It is translated as CASSLLRGKTQYF.

This clonotype was detected only a few times. The chain carries TRBV19 and TRBJ2-3; D gene ambiguous. V was trimmed by 3 bases and J by 2 bases, leaving 6 bases between them. Per germline, CDR1 LNHDA and CDR2 SQIVND (reference sequence). The CDR3 has 13 residues. Here the CDR3 DNA reads TGTGCCAGTAGTATGGTGAACACAGATACGCAGTATTTT. Its protein product is CASSMVNTDTQYF.

This clonotype was counted at least ten times. The chain combines TRBV5-1 with TRBJ2-7; TRBD2 agrees at 10 bases. The CDR3 extends over 16 amino acids. The V segment lost 0 bases and the J segment 3 bases; nucleotides outside the gene matches: 6. CDR1 SGHRS and CDR2 YFSETQ come from the germline V gene. This CDR3 reads CASSLAPGLANYEQYF. DNA of the CDR3: TGCGCCAGCAGCTTGGCCCCGGGACTAGCGAACTACGAGCAGTACTTC.

J is TRBJ2-5 and V is TRBV30; 12 positions agree with TRBD2. Germline CDR1 reads GTSNPN; CDR2 reads SVGIG (reference sequence). V was clipped by 8 bases and J by 0 bases; unmatched bases: 4. The CDR3 extends over 14 amino acids. CDR3 bases: TGTGCCACCCGGACTAGCGGGGACCAAGAGACCCAGTACTTC. This codes for CATRTSGDQETQYF.

The chain uses TRBV28 and TRBJ2-3; D is unclear. Germline CDR1 MDHEN, CDR2 SYDVKM. This CDR3 is built from 17 residues. Trimming took off 4 bases at V and 1 base at J, with 18 bases between the two ends. CDR3 nucleotides: TGTGCCAGCAGTTACTACCCCAACCCGCCAGGCACAGATACGCAGTATTTT. Protein sequence: CASSYYPNPPGTDTQYF.

This clonotype was found many times. The chain carries TRBV18 and TRBJ1-2; no definite D call. The CDR3 is made up of 13 amino acids. The V gene lost 3 bases and the J gene lost 6 bases, with 11 bases spanning the gap. Germline lookup yields CDR1 KGHSH and CDR2 LQKENI. The CDR3 nucleotides read TGTGCCAGCTCACCCGCGGAAGGGAATGGCTACACCTTC. As protein: CASSPAEGNGYTF.

This clonotype was observed a handful of times. This chain connects TRBV6-1 to TRBJ2-7; a possible D gene is TRBD2 (6 bases). The CDR3 has 17 residues. Trimming took 3 bases from V and 0 from J, leaving 18 bases between them. Germline loops: CDR1 MNHNS, CDR2 SASEGT. The CDR3 spells CASSEPTGTGVSYEQYF. The CDR3 DNA sequence: TGTGCCAGCAGTGAGCCCACCGGGACGGGAGTCTCCTACGAGCAGTACTTC.

This clonotype occurred many times. The chain combines TRBV18 with TRBJ2-5; D may be TRBD2 (6 bases). Deletions cut 3 bases from V and 5 bases from J, with 13 bases between. The CDR3 covers 14 residues. CDR1 is KGHSH and CDR2 is LQKENI in the germline V gene. CDR3 in DNA: TGTGCCAGCTCACCGGCTAGCGAGAGGGAGACCCAGTACTTC. Protein sequence: CASSPASERETQYF.

This clonotype was picked up a small number of times. The rearrangement uses TRBV6-1 and TRBJ2-7, with D tentatively TRBD2 (6 bases). Germline values: CDR1 MNHNS, CDR2 SASEGT. Trimming took 5 bases from V and 12 from J, leaving 14 bases between them. This CDR3 contains 11 residues. Here the CDR3 DNA reads TGTGCCAGCAGTACTCGGGGGAGCTGGTACTTC. It translates to CASSTRGSWYF.

The table lists this clonotype with a count of one. A much larger clone differs from this one at a single base, so this may be a read error. The chain uses TRBV13 and TRBJ2-7; 12 positions agree with TRBD2. From germline, CDR1 is PRHDT and CDR2 FYEKMQ (reference sequence). The CDR3 covers 15 residues. J lost 6 bases, V lost 6 bases, and 9 bases had no gene match. CDR3 protein: CASSGLAGGYCEQYF. The CDR3 DNA reads as TGTGCCAGCAGTGGTCTAGCGGGAGGGTACTGCGAGCAGTACTTC.

In regard to this clonotype: This may arise from a read error, as a much more abundant clone is one base away. V and J are TRBV2 and TRBJ2-6; D is ambiguous. The V gene's germline CDR1 is SNHLY and CDR2 FYNNEI. V was trimmed by 7 bases and J by 4 bases, leaving 8 bases between them. CDR3 length: 13 amino acids. CDR3 loop: CASTSIGANVLTF. The DNA of the CDR3 is TGTGCCAGCACCAGCATAGGGGCCAACGTCCTGACTTTC.

The gene calls are TRBV19 and TRBJ1-5; the match to TRBD1 covers 9 bases. The length of the CDR3 is 14 residues. Per the germline V gene, CDR1 is LNHDA and CDR2 is SQIVND (reference sequence). V dropped 10 bases and J dropped 5; count of bases not matched to a gene: 9. The CDR3 DNA reads TGTGCCAACCCTACCGGGACAGGGCATCAGCCCCAGCATTTT. This sequence encodes CANPTGTGHQPQHF.

A note on this clonotype: One base away lies a much larger clone, so this may be a sequencing read error. The V gene is TRBV28, the J gene TRBJ2-2; 9 bases are a match to TRBD2. The CDR3 is 14 amino acids. Germline loops: CDR1 MDHEN, CDR2 SYDVKM. The CDR3 reads CASSTLAGTGEPFF. For the CDR3, the DNA is TGTGCCAGCAGTACTCTAGCGGGAACCGGGGAGCCGTTTTTT.

This clonotype was recorded many times. CDR3 nucleotides: TGTGCCAGCAGCTTATACCTCAGGAGTTTCGATGAGCAGTTCTTC. It is translated as CASSLYLRSFDEQFF. The V call is TRBV11-2, the J call TRBJ2-1; no clear D gene. Per germline, CDR1 SGHAT and CDR2 FQNNGV. CDR3 length equals 15 residues. The V and J ends lost 2 bases and 8 bases respectively, with 16 bases between them. The complete variable domain, with remaining parts taken from reference TRBV11-2 and TRBJ2-1, reads EAGVAQSPRYKIIEKRQSVAFWCNPISGHATLYWYQQILGQGPKLLIQFQNNGVVDDSQLPKDRFSAERLKGVDSTLKIQPAKLEDSAVYLCASSLYLRSFDEQFFGPGTRLTVL.

There are many counts of this clonotype. CDR3 loop: CAWSAGGTEAFF. The CDR3 region has the DNA TGTGCCTGGAGCGCAGGGGGCACTGAAGCTTTCTTT. This chain joins TRBV30 and TRBJ1-1; TRBD1 matches 7 bases. Trimming at V came to 3 bases and at J to 4 bases, leaving 2 bases not matched to a gene. The CDR3 has 12 residues. Germline V CDR1 and CDR2: GTSNPN, SVGIG (reference sequence).

This clonotype was found a few times. The rearrangement uses TRBV5-1 and TRBJ1-1; D is unclear. The germline gives CDR1 SGHRS, CDR2 YFSETQ. Trimming took 4 bases from V and 4 from J, leaving 11 bases between them. The CDR3 covers 13 residues. CDR3 DNA: TGCGCCAGCAGCCGCTGGGCGGGCACTGAAGCTTTCTTT. This encodes CASSRWAGTEAFF.

The V gene is TRBV29-1, the J gene TRBJ1-1; D is unresolved. Germline V gene data show CDR1 as SQVTM and CDR2 as ANQGSEA. V lost 2 bases and J lost 6, with 13 bases in between. The CDR3 runs to 13 residues. As DNA, the CDR3 is TGCAGCGTTGAAAGGGCCGGGATTTCTGAAGCTTTCTTT. Protein product: CSVERAGISEAFF.